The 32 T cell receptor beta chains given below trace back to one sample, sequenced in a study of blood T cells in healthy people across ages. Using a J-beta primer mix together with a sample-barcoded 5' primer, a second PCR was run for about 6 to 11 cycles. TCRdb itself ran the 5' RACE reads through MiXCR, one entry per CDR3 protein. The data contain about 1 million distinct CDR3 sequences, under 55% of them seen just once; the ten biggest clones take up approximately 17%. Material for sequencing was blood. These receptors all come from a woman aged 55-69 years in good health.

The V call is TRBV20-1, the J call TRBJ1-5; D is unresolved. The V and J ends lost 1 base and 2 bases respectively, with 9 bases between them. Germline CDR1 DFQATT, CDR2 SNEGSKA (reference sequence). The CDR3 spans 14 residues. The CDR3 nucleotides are TGCAGTGCTAGAGTACCGGGCCGCAATCAGCCCCAGCATTTT. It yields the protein CSARVPGRNQPQHF.

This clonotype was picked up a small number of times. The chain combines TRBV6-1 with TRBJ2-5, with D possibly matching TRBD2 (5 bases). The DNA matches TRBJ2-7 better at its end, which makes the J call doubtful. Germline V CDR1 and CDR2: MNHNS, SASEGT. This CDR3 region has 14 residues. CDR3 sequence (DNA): TGTGCCAGCAGTGATGGGCCCCCGGGGTACGAGCAGTACTTC. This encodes CASSDGPPGYEQYF.

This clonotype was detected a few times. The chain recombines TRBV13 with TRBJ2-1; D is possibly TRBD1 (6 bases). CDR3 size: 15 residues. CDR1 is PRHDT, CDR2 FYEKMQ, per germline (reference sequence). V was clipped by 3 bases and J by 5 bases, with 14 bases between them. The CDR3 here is CASSFRDTPDNEQFF. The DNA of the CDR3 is TGTGCCAGCAGCTTCCGGGACACTCCTGACAATGAGCAGTTCTTC. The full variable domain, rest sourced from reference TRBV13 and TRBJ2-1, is AAGVIQSPRHLIKEKRETATLKCYPIPRHDTVYWYQQGPGQDPQFLISFYEKMQSDKGSIPDRFSAQQFSDYHSELNMSSLELGDSALYFCASSFRDTPDNEQFFGPGTRLTVL.

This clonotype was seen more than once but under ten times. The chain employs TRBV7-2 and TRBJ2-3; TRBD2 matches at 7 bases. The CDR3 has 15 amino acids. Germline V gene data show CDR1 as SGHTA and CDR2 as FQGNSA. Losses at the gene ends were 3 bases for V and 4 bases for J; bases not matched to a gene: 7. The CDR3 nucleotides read TGTGCCAGCAGCTTGGGACTAAATGTCCCAGATACGCAGTATTTT. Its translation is CASSLGLNVPDTQYF.

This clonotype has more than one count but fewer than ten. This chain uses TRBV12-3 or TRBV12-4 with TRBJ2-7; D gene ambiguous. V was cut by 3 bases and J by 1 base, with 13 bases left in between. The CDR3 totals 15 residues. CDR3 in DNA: TGTGCCAGCAGTTTCACCCCCGGCCCATCCTACGAGCAGTACTTC. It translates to CASSFTPGPSYEQYF.

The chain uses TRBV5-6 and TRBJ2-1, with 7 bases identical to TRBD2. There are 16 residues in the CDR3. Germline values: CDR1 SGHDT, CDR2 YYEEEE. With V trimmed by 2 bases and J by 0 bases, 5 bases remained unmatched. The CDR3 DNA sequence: TGTGCCAGCAGCTTACTAGCGATCAGCTCCTACAATGAGCAGTTCTTC. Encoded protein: CASSLLAISSYNEQFF. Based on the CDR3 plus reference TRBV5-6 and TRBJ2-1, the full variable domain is DAGVTQSPTHLIKTRGQQVTLRCSPKSGHDTVSWYQQALGQGPQFIFQYYEEEERQRGNFPDRFSGHQFPNYSSELNVNALLLGDSALYLCASSLLAISSYNEQFFGPGTRLTVL.

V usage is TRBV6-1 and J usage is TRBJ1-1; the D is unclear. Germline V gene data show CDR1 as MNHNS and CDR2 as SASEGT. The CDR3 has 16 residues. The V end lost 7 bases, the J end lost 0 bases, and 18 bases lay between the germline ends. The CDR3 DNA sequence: TGTGCCAGCATCCATGACGGGTGGGTTTTGAACACTGAAGCTTTCTTT. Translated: CASIHDGWVLNTEAFF.

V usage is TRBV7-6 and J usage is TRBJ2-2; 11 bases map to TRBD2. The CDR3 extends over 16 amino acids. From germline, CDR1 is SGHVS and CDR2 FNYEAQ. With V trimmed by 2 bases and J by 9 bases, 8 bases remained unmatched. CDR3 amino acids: CASSLWLAGGVRELFF. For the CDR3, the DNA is TGTGCCAGCAGCTTATGGCTAGCGGGAGGAGTCCGGGAGCTGTTTTTT. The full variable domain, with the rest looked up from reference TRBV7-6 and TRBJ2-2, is GAGVSQSPRYKVTKRGQDVALRCDPISGHVSLYWYRQALGQGPEFLTYFNYEAQQDKSGLPNDRFSAERPEGSISTLTIQRTEQRDSAMYRCASSLWLAGGVRELFFGEGSRLTVL.

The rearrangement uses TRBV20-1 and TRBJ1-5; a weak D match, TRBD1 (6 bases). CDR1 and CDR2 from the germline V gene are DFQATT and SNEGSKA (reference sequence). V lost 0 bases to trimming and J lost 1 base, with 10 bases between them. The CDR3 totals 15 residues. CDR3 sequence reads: CSARDLTGSNQPQHF. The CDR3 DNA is TGCAGTGCTAGAGATCTAACAGGGAGCAATCAGCCCCAGCATTTT.

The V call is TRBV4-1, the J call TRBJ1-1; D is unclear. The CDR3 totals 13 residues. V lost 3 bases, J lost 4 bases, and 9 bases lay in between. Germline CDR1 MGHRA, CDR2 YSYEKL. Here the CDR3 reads CASSHLSGTEAFF. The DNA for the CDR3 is TGCGCCAGCAGCCATTTGAGTGGCACTGAAGCTTTCTTT.

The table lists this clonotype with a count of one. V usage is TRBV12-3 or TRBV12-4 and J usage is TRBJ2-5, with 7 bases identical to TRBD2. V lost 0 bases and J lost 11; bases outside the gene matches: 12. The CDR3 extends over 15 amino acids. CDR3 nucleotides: TGTGCCAGCAGTTTAGCGGGGCTAGCGGTAGTAGAGCAGTACTTC. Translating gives CASSLAGLAVVEQYF.

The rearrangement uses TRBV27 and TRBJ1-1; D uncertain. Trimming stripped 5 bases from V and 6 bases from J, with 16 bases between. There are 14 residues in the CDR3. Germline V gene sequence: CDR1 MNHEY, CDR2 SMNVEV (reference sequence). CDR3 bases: TGTGCCAGCAGTGCCCGCTCGGCTGTGGCTGAAGCTTTCTTT. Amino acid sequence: CASSARSAVAEAFF.

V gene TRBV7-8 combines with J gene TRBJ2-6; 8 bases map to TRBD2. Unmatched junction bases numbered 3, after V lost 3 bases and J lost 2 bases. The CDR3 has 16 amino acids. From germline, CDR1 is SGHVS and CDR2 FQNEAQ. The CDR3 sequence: CASSFGAGAGANVLTF. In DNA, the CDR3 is TGTGCCAGCAGCTTTGGAGCGGGAGCTGGGGCCAACGTCCTGACTTTC.

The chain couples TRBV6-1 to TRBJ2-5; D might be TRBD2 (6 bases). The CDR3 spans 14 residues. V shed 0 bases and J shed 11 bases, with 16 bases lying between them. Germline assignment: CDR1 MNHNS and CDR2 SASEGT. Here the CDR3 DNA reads TGTGCCAGCAGTGAAGCGTCGGGAGCTCGTGAGCAGTACTTC. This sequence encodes CASSEASGAREQYF.

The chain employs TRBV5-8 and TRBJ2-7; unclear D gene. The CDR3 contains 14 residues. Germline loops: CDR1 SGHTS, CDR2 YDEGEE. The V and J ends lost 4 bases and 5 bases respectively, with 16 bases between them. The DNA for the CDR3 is TGTGCCAGCAGCAGCACCGGCAGCTTGAACGAGCAGTACTTC. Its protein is CASSSTGSLNEQYF.

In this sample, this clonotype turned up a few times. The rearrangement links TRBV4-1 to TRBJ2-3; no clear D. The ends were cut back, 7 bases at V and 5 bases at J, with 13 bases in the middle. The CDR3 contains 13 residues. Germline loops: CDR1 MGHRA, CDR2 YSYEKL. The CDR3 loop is CASTPKLEDTQYF. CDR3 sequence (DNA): TGCGCCAGCACCCCCAAGCTTGAAGATACGCAGTATTTT.

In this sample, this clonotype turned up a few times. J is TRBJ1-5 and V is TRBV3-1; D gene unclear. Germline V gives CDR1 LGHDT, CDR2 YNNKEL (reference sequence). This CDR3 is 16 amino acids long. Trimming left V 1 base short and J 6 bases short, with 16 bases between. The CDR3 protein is CASSQGVIESVQPQHF. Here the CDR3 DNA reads TGTGCCAGCAGCCAAGGAGTGATAGAATCGGTTCAGCCCCAGCATTTT.

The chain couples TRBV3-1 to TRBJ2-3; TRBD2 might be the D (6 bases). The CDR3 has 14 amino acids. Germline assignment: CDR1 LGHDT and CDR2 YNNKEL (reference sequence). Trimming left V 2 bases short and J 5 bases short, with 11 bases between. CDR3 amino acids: CASSQQPAGDTQYF. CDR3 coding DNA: TGTGCCAGCAGCCAACAACCAGCGGGAGATACGCAGTATTTT.

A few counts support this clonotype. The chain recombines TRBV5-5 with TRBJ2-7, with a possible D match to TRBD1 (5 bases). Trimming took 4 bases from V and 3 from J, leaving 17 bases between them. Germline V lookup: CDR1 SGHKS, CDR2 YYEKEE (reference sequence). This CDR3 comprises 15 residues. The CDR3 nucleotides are TGTGCCAGCAGCGGTGGGTTGCGACAGATCTACGAGCAGTACTTC. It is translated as CASSGGLRQIYEQYF.

CDR3 sequence (DNA): TGTGCCAGCAGTCGACAGGGGGCGTATAGCACAGATACGCAGTATTTT. Its translation: CASSRQGAYSTDTQYF. The chain links TRBV2 to TRBJ2-3; 10 bases map to TRBD1. CDR1 is SNHLY, CDR2 FYNNEI, per germline. The ends lost 5 bases at V and 0 bases at J; junction bases unmatched: 5. CDR3 length: 16 amino acids.

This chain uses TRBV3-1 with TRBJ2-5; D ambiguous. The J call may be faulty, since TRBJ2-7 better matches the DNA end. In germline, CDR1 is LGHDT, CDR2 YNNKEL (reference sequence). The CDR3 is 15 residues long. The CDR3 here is CASSQSMAAPYEQYF. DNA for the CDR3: TGTGCCAGCAGCCAATCTATGGCGGCCCCCTACGAGCAGTACTTC.

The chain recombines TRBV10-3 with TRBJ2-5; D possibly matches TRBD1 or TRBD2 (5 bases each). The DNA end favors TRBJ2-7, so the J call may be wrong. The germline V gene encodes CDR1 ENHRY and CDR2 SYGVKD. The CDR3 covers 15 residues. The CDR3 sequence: CAISEPGARTYEQYF. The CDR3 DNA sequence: TGTGCCATCAGTGAGCCCGGGGCCCGTACCTACGAGCAGTACTTC.

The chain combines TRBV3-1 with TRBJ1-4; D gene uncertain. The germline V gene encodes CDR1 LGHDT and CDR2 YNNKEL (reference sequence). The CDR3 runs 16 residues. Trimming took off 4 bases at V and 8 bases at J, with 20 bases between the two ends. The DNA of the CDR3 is TGTGCCAGCAGCCCCAAGCCAGAGTCCCCGTGGGAAAAACTGTTTTTT. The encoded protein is CASSPKPESPWEKLFF.

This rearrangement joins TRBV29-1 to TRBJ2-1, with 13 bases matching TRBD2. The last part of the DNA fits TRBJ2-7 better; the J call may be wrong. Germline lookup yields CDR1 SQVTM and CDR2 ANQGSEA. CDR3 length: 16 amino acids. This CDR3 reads CSVEGGTSGTYNEQYF. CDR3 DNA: TGCAGCGTTGAGGGAGGGACTAGCGGGACCTACAATGAGCAGTACTTC.

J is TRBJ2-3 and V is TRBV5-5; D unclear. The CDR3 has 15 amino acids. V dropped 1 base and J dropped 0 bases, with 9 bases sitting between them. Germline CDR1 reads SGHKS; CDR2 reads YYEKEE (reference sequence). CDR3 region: CASSLSVGSTDTQYF. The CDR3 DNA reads TGTGCCAGCAGCTTGAGCGTGGGCAGCACAGATACGCAGTATTTT.

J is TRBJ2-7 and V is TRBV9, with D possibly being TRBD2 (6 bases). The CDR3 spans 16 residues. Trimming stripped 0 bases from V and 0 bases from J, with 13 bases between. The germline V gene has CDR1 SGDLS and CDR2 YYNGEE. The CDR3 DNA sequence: TGTGCCAGCAGCGTAGACCTAGCGCACCACTCCTACGAGCAGTACTTC. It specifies CASSVDLAHHSYEQYF.

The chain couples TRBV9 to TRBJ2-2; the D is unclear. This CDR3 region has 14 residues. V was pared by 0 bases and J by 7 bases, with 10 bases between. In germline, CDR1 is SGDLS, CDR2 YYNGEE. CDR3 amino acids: CASSVEKSHGELFF. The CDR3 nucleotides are TGTGCCAGCAGCGTAGAGAAGAGCCACGGGGAGCTGTTTTTT. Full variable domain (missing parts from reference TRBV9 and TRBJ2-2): DSGVTQTPKHLITATGQRVTLRCSPRSGDLSVYWYQQSLDQGLQFLIQYYNGEERAKGNILERFSAQQFPDLHSELNLSSLELGDSALYFCASSVEKSHGELFFGEGSRLTVL.

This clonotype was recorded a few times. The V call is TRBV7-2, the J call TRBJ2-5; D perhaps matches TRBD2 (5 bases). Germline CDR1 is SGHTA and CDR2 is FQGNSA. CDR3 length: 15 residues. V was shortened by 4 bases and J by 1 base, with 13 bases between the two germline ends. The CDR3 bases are TGTGCCAGCAGCTCCGGACTTCTGCTCCAAGAGACCCAGTACTTC. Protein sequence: CASSSGLLLQETQYF. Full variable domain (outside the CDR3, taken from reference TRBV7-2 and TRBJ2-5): GAGVSQSPSNKVTEKGKDVELRCDPISGHTALYWYRQSLGQGLEFLIYFQGNSAPDKSGLPSDRFSAERTGGSVSTLTIQRTQQEDSAVYLCASSSGLLLQETQYFGPGTRLLVL.

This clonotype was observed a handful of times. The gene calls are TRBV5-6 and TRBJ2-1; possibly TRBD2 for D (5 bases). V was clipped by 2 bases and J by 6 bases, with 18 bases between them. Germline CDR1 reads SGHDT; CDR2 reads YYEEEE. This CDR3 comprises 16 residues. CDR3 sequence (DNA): TGTGCCAGCAGCTTTGGGAGTGCGGACGGCTTCAATGAGCAGTTCTTC. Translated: CASSFGSADGFNEQFF.

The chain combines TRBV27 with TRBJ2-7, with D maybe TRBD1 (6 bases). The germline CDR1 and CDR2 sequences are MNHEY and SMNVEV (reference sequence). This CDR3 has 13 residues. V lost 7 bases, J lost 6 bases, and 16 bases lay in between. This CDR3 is CASTDLGAGEQYF. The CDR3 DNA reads TGTGCCAGCACTGACCTGGGGGCAGGCGAGCAGTACTTC.

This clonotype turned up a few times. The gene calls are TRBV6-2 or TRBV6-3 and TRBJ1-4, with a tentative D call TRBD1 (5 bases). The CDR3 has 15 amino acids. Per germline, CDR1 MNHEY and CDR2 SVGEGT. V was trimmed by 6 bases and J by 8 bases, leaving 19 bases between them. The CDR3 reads CASRSTGTGGEKLFF. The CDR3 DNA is TGTGCCAGCAGATCGACCGGGACCGGGGGAGAAAAACTGTTTTTT.

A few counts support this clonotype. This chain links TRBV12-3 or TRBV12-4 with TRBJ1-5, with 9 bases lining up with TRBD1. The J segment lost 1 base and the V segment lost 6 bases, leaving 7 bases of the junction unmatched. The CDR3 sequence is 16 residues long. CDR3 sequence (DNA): TGTGCCAGCAGGGGGGACAGGGTGGTAAGCAATCAGCCCCAGCATTTT. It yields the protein CASRGDRVVSNQPQHF.